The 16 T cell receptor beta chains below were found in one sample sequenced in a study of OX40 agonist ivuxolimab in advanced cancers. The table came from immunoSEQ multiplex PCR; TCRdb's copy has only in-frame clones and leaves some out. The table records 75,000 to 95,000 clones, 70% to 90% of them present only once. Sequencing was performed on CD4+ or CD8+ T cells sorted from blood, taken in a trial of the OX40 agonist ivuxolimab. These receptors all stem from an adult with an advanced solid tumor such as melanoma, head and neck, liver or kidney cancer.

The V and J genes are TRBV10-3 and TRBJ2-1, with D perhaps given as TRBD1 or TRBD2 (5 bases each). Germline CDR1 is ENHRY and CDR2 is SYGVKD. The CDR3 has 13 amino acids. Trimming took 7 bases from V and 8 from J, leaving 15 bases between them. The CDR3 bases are TGTGCCATCAAAACAGGCCCCGGGGATGAGCAGTTCTTC. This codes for CAIKTGPGDEQFF.

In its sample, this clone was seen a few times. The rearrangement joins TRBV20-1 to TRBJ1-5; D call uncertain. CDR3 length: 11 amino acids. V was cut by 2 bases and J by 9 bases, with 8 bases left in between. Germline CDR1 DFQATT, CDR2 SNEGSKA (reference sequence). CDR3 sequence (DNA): TGCAGTGCTAGAATGGGGTCGCCCCAGCATTTT. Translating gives CSARMGSPQHF.

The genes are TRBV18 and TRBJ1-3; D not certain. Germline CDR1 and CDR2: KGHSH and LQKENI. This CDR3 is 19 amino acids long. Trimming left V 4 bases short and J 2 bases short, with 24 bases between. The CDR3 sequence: CASSRGDTRGPGAGNTIYF. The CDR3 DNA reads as TGTGCCAGCTCACGAGGAGATACTAGAGGTCCCGGGGCTGGAAACACCATATATTTT.

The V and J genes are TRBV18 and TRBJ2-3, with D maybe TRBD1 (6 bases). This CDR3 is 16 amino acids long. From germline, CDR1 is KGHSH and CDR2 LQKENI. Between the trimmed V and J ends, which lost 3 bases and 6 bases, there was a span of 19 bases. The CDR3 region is CASSPLQGPEVDTQYF. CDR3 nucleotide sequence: TGTGCCAGCTCACCCCTACAGGGCCCCGAGGTGGATACGCAGTATTTT.

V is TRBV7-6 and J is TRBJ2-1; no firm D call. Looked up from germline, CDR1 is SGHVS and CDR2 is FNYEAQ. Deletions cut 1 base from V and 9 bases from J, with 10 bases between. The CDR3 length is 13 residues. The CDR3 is CASSLVTDSEQFF. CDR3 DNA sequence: TGTGCCAGCAGCTTAGTGACGGATTCTGAGCAGTTCTTC.

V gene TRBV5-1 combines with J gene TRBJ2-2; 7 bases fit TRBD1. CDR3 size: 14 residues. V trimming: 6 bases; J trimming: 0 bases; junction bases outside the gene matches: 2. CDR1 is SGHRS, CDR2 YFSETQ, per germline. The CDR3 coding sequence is TGCGCCAGCACCGACAGGGCGAACACCGGGGAGCTGTTTTTT. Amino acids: CASTDRANTGELFF.

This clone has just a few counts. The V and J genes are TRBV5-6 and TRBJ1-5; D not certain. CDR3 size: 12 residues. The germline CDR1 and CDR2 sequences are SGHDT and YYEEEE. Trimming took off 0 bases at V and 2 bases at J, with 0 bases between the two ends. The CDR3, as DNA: TGTGCCAGCAGCTTGGGCAATCAGCCCCAGCATTTT. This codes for CASSLGNQPQHF.

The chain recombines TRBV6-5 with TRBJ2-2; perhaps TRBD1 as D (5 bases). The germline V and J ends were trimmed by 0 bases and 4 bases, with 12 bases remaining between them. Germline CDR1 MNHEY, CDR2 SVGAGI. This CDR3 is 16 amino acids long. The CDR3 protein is CASSYSSTGLTGELFF. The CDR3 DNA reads TGTGCCAGCAGTTACTCGAGTACAGGCCTCACCGGGGAGCTGTTTTTT.

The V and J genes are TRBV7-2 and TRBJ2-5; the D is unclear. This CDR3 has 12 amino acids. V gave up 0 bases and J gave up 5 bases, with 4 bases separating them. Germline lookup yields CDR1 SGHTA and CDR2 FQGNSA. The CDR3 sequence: CASSLASETQYF. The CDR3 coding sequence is TGTGCCAGCAGCTTAGCGAGCGAGACCCAGTACTTC. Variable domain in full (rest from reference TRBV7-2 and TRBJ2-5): GAGVSQSPSNKVTEKGKDVELRCDPISGHTALYWYRQSLGQGLEFLIYFQGNSAPDKSGLPSDRFSAERTGGSVSTLTIQRTQQEDSAVYLCASSLASETQYFGPGTRLLVL.

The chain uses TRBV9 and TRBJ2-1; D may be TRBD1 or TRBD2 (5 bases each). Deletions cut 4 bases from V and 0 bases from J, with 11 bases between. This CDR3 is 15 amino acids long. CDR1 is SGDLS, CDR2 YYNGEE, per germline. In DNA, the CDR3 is TGTGCCAGCAGCTTCCGGGACGACTCCTACAATGAGCAGTTCTTC. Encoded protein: CASSFRDDSYNEQFF.

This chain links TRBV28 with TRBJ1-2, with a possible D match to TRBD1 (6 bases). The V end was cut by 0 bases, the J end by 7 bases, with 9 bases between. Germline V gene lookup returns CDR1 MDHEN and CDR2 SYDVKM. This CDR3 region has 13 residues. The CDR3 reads CASSLWGAAGYTF. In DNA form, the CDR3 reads TGTGCCAGCAGTTTATGGGGGGCGGCTGGCTACACCTTC.

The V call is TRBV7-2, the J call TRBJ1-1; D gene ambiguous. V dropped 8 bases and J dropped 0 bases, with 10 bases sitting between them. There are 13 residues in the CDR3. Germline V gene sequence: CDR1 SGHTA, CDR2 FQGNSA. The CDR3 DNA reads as TGTGCCAGCGAAAAGGGCCTGAACACTGAAGCTTTCTTT. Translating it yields CASEKGLNTEAFF. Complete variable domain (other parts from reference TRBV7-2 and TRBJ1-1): GAGVSQSPSNKVTEKGKDVELRCDPISGHTALYWYRQSLGQGLEFLIYFQGNSAPDKSGLPSDRFSAERTGGSVSTLTIQRTQQEDSAVYLCASEKGLNTEAFFGQGTRLTVV.

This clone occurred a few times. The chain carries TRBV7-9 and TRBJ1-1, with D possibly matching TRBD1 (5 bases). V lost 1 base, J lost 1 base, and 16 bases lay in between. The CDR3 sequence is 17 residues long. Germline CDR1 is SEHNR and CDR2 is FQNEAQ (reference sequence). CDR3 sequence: CASSLGRIGASNTEAFF. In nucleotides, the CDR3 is TGTGCCAGCAGCTTAGGTCGGATAGGGGCTTCGAACACTGAAGCTTTCTTT.

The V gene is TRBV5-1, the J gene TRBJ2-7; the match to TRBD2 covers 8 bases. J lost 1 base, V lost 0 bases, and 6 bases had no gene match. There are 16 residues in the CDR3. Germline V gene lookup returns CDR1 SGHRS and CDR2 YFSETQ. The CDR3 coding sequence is TGCGCCAGCAGCTTGGCCGGTAGCGGGGCATCCTACGAGCAGTACTTC. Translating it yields CASSLAGSGASYEQYF.

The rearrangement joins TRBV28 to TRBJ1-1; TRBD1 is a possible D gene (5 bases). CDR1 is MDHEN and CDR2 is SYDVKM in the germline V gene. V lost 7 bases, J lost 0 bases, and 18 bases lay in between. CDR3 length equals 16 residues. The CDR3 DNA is TGTGCCAGCATCCCGTCCCCGGGGCTCATGAACACTGAAGCTTTCTTT. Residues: CASIPSPGLMNTEAFF.

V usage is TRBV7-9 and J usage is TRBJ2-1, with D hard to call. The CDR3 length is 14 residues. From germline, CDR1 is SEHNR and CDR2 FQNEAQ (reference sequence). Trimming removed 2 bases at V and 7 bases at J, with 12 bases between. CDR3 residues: CASSLRSRMNEQFF. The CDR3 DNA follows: TGTGCCAGCAGCTTAAGAAGCAGAATGAATGAGCAGTTCTTC. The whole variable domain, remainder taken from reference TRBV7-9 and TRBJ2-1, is DTGVSQNPRHKITKRGQNVTFRCDPISEHNRLYWYRQTLGQGPEFLTYFQNEAQLEKSRLLSDRFSAERPKGSFSTLEIQRTEQGDSAMYLCASSLRSRMNEQFFGPGTRLTVL.